The 29 T cell receptor beta chains given below trace back to one sample, sequenced in a study of beta chain features in type 1 diabetes. Their recognized antigens are unknown. As every portion of the isolated RNA was reverse transcribed, the sequencing read expressed TCRB transcripts. The data were produced by immunoSEQ multiplex PCR, yet TCRdb's version contains in-frame clones alone and is incomplete. Among about 160,000 clones listed, around 63% were seen once. General study results and limits: Type 1 diabetes patients had moderately but significantly shorter TCRB CDR3s in all four CD4+ subsets.

Sequencing was performed on naive CD4+ T cells from blood. The receptors originated from a man aged 25-45 years with type 1 diabetes.

The rearrangement uses TRBV7-2 and TRBJ2-3; D tentatively fits TRBD1 or TRBD2 (6 bases each). CDR1 is SGHTA, CDR2 FQGNSA, per germline. The V end lost 5 bases, the J end lost 4 bases, and 19 bases lay between the germline ends. The CDR3 spans 16 residues. CDR3 protein: CASSPQGTGGADTQYF. DNA of the CDR3: TGTGCCAGCAGCCCGCAGGGGACGGGCGGGGCAGATACGCAGTATTTT.

The V gene is TRBV4-3, the J gene TRBJ2-1; maybe TRBD2 (5 bases). Germline V gene data show CDR1 as LGHNA and CDR2 as YSLEER. The CDR3 is 16 residues long. V was trimmed by 0 bases and J by 6 bases, leaving 15 bases between them. CDR3 sequence reads: CASSQDEGSGINEQFF. In nucleotides, the CDR3 is TGCGCCAGCAGCCAAGATGAGGGTTCGGGTATCAATGAGCAGTTCTTC.

The chain couples TRBV4-3 to TRBJ2-6, with TRBD1 matching over 9 bases. Germline CDR1 is LGHNA and CDR2 is YSLEER. V shed 1 base and J 1 base; nucleotides not matched to a gene: 5. The CDR3 is 18 residues long. DNA of the CDR3: TGCGCCAGCAGCCAAGTCCCGGGACAGGGTTCTGGGGCCAACGTCCTGACTTTC. Translating it yields CASSQVPGQGSGANVLTF.

In its sample, this clone was seen once. The gene calls are TRBV11-2 and TRBJ2-7; D is unresolved. This CDR3 spans 13 amino acids. V lost 5 bases, J lost 4 bases, and 12 bases lay in between. Germline values: CDR1 SGHAT, CDR2 FQNNGV. The CDR3 loop reads CASSPIRRYEQYF. The CDR3 coding sequence is TGTGCCAGCAGCCCAATCCGGCGGTACGAGCAGTACTTC. Combining the CDR3 with reference TRBV11-2 and TRBJ2-7 gives the whole variable domain EAGVAQSPRYKIIEKRQSVAFWCNPISGHATLYWYQQILGQGPKLLIQFQNNGVVDDSQLPKDRFSAERLKGVDSTLKIQPAKLEDSAVYLCASSPIRRYEQYFGPGTRLTVT.

The rearrangement joins TRBV29-1 to TRBJ2-7, with D possibly being TRBD1 (7 bases). Germline V gene lookup returns CDR1 SQVTM and CDR2 ANQGSEA. This CDR3 region has 11 residues. Trimming removed 3 bases at V and 11 bases at J, with 14 bases between. This CDR3 reads CSVDTTGRKYF. The CDR3 coding sequence is TGCAGCGTTGACACGACAGGGAGGAAGTACTTC.

This clone was seen a single time. This chain joins TRBV29-1 and TRBJ2-5, with D unresolved. Germline V gene sequence: CDR1 SQVTM, CDR2 ANQGSEA. V lost 4 bases and J lost 0, with 12 bases in between. The CDR3 spans 14 residues. The CDR3 loop is CSVVWAAYQETQYF. DNA of the CDR3: TGCAGCGTTGTTTGGGCAGCGTACCAAGAGACCCAGTACTTC.

There are a few counts of this clone. This CDR3 reads CSHKNLRNTEAFF. In DNA, the CDR3 is TGCAGCCACAAGAACCTCCGGAACACTGAAGCTTTCTTT. The V gene is TRBV29-1, the J gene TRBJ1-1; D is undetermined. CDR3 length: 13 amino acids. The V end was cut by 8 bases, the J end by 1 base, with 14 bases between. Per germline, CDR1 SQVTM and CDR2 ANQGSEA.

The chain recombines TRBV4-3 with TRBJ1-5; TRBD1 might be the D (5 bases). This CDR3 comprises 16 residues. Looked up from germline, CDR1 is LGHNA and CDR2 is YSLEER. Trimming shortened V by 0 bases and J by 4 bases, and 13 bases separated the two germline ends. The chain's CDR3 is CASSQDRGAGNQPQHF. CDR3 DNA sequence: TGCGCCAGCAGCCAAGATCGCGGGGCAGGTAATCAGCCCCAGCATTTT.

This clone was counted between two and nine times. The V and J genes are TRBV7-2 and TRBJ2-1; D remains ambiguous. CDR1 and CDR2 (germline): SGHTA, FQGNSA. V lost 6 bases and J 4 bases, leaving 10 bases between the germline ends. The CDR3 has 13 residues. The CDR3 is CASSSIRYNEQFF. The CDR3 nucleotides read TGTGCCAGCAGTTCTATAAGATACAATGAGCAGTTCTTC.

This clone came up a few times. Mismatch with germline at one junction end may stem from a read error. The rearrangement joins TRBV4-3 to TRBJ2-1; 9 positions agree with TRBD1. The CDR3 loop spans 14 amino acids. Germline lookup yields CDR1 LGHNA and CDR2 YSLEER. CDR3 in amino acids: CASSQQILQGAFLF. In DNA, the CDR3 is TGCGCCAGCAGCCAACAGATACTACAGGGGGCGTTTCTCTTC.

V and J are TRBV4-3 and TRBJ1-2, with 9 nucleotides matching TRBD1. The junction had 10 bases not matched to a gene; V was cut back by 0 bases and J by 8 bases. The germline CDR1 and CDR2 sequences are LGHNA and YSLEER. CDR3 size: 16 residues. CDR3 bases: TGCGCCAGCAGCCAAGACTATGGCGGGACAGGGAAAGGCTACACCTTC. Translation: CASSQDYGGTGKGYTF.

This clone was observed a few times. The chain combines TRBV10-3 with TRBJ1-1; 7 bases match TRBD1. Germline V lookup: CDR1 ENHRY, CDR2 SYGVKD. The CDR3 consists of 14 residues. Trimming took 6 bases from V and 4 from J; bases not matched to a gene: 8. The CDR3 coding sequence is TGTGCCATCAGGACTACAGGGGTTAGCACTGAAGCTTTCTTT. This codes for CAIRTTGVSTEAFF.

This clone has just one count. This chain uses TRBV18 with TRBJ2-7; perhaps TRBD2 as D (6 bases). Trimming took off 5 bases at V and 0 bases at J, with 11 bases between the two ends. This CDR3 is 14 amino acids long. Germline loops: CDR1 KGHSH, CDR2 LQKENI. The CDR3 spells CASSGGTDSYEQYF. The DNA for the CDR3 is TGTGCCAGCTCAGGGGGGACGGACTCCTACGAGCAGTACTTC.

The rearrangement links TRBV15 to TRBJ2-5; 10 nucleotides line up with TRBD2. Per the germline V gene, CDR1 is LNHNV and CDR2 is YYDKDF (reference sequence). This CDR3 spans 18 amino acids. The J segment lost 4 bases and the V segment lost 3 bases, leaving 14 bases of the junction unmatched. The CDR3 DNA reads as TGTGCCACCAGCAGGAGCACGGGACTAGCGATCGCAGTAGAGACCCAGTACTTC. As protein: CATSRSTGLAIAVETQYF.

The rearrangement links TRBV9 to TRBJ1-2, with D possibly TRBD1 on 5 matching bases. This CDR3 is built from 14 residues. The V end lost 4 bases, the J end lost 8 bases, and 18 bases lay between the germline ends. CDR1 is SGDLS and CDR2 is YYNGEE in the germline V gene. CDR3 nucleotides: TGTGCCAGCAGCCTGGGACCGGCCTCGGAGGGCTACACCTTC. Translating it yields CASSLGPASEGYTF.

This clone was counted between two and nine times. The chain couples TRBV19 to TRBJ2-1; D is uncertain. With 1 base removed from V and 8 bases from J, the gap between germline ends came to 9 bases. The germline V gene encodes CDR1 LNHDA and CDR2 SQIVND (reference sequence). The CDR3 contains 13 residues. CDR3 sequence: CASSIAQVYEQFF. The CDR3 nucleotides are TGTGCCAGTAGTATAGCGCAGGTATATGAGCAGTTCTTC.

This clone was seen more than once but under ten times. The chain is built from TRBV30 and TRBJ1-2; the D gene is possibly TRBD1 (6 bases). Between the trimmed V and J ends, which lost 4 bases and 2 bases, there was a span of 14 bases. Germline V CDR1 and CDR2: GTSNPN, SVGIG (reference sequence). The CDR3 extends over 14 amino acids. CDR3 in DNA: TGTGCCTGGATAATAGGTACAGGGAACTATGGCTACACCTTC. It translates to CAWIIGTGNYGYTF.

About this clone: Other DNA sequences from this sample encode an identical CDR3 as well. The rearrangement links TRBV28 to TRBJ2-1; no clear D gene. Trimming cost V 5 bases and J 3 bases, with 2 bases left between them. Germline assignment: CDR1 MDHEN and CDR2 SYDVKM. CDR3 length: 11 amino acids. The CDR3 bases are TGTGCCAGCAGTCTCTACAATGAGCAGTTCTTC. It is translated as CASSLYNEQFF.

The chain is built from TRBV7-2 and TRBJ2-5, with 13 bases aligning to TRBD2. V shed 5 bases and J 5 bases; nucleotides not matched to a gene: 8. The CDR3 consists of 16 residues. CDR1 is SGHTA, CDR2 FQGNSA, per germline. The DNA of the CDR3 is TGTGCCAGCAGCCGAACTAGCGGGGGGGTTTTCGAGACCCAGTACTTC. Protein sequence: CASSRTSGGVFETQYF.

CDR3 in amino acids: CASKKDAPGGEQYF. The CDR3 region has the DNA TGTGCCAGCAAAAAGGACGCACCCGGAGGGGAGCAGTACTTC. The chain couples TRBV6-5 to TRBJ2-7; tentatively, D is TRBD2 (6 bases). Trimming left V 7 bases short and J 7 bases short, with 20 bases between. Germline CDR1 reads MNHEY; CDR2 reads SVGAGI. CDR3 length equals 14 residues.

The chain uses TRBV30 and TRBJ1-1, with unresolved D. V was shortened by 4 bases and J by 0 bases, with 6 bases between the two germline ends. Germline V gene sequence: CDR1 GTSNPN, CDR2 SVGIG (reference sequence). CDR3 length: 12 amino acids. For the CDR3, the DNA is TGTGCCTGGACCGGGATGAACACTGAAGCTTTCTTT. It specifies CAWTGMNTEAFF.

There are a few counts of this clone. The genes are TRBV30 and TRBJ2-5; 8 bases match TRBD2. J lost 1 base, V lost 2 bases, and 3 bases had no gene match. Germline lookup yields CDR1 GTSNPN and CDR2 SVGIG (reference sequence). CDR3 length: 14 residues. The CDR3 region is CAWSISGGQETQYF. CDR3 nucleotide sequence: TGTGCCTGGAGTATCAGCGGGGGCCAAGAGACCCAGTACTTC.

The V call is TRBV27, the J call TRBJ2-3; 8 bases are a match to TRBD1. V lost 5 bases, J lost 1 base, and 5 bases stayed unmatched. CDR1 and CDR2 from the germline V gene are MNHEY and SMNVEV (reference sequence). There are 15 residues in the CDR3. As DNA, the CDR3 is TGTGCCAGCAGTGTACCGGGACAGGGCACAGATACGCAGTATTTT. It is translated as CASSVPGQGTDTQYF.

The rearrangement links TRBV25-1 to TRBJ2-1, with D hard to call. Trimming removed 1 base from V and 0 bases from J, with 7 bases in between. The CDR3 consists of 15 residues. Looked up from germline, CDR1 is MGHDK and CDR2 is SYGVNS. CDR3 amino acids: CASSELMSSYNEQFF. DNA of the CDR3: TGTGCCAGCAGTGAATTAATGAGCTCCTACAATGAGCAGTTCTTC.

The chain employs TRBV4-3 and TRBJ1-2; 10 bases map to TRBD1. This CDR3 is 15 amino acids long. J was trimmed by 7 bases and V by 3 bases; bases with no gene match: 8. In germline, CDR1 is LGHNA, CDR2 YSLEER. CDR3 bases: TGCGCCAGCAGCCACCTCCGGGACAGGGGTACTGGCTACACCTTC. It specifies CASSHLRDRGTGYTF.

The chain couples TRBV7-9 to TRBJ2-5; TRBD2 matches at 10 bases. V shed 5 bases and J 5 bases; nucleotides not matched to a gene: 11. This CDR3 is 16 amino acids long. CDR1 SEHNR and CDR2 FQNEAQ come from the germline V gene (reference sequence). The CDR3 reads CASSPSAGGLLETQYF. The DNA for the CDR3 is TGTGCCAGCAGCCCCTCAGCGGGGGGGCTCTTGGAGACCCAGTACTTC.

In DNA form, the CDR3 reads TGTGCCAGCAGCCGGCGGACTAGCACAGATACGCAGTATTTT. Translation: CASSRRTSTDTQYF. This chain joins TRBV7-2 and TRBJ2-3; D perhaps matches TRBD2 (5 bases). The CDR3 has 14 residues. V was clipped by 5 bases and J by 0 bases, with 9 bases between them. In germline, CDR1 is SGHTA, CDR2 FQGNSA.

This clone showed up just a few times. The rearrangement links TRBV27 to TRBJ2-1; D unclear. Trimming left V 4 bases short and J 0 bases short, with 10 bases between. Germline V gene lookup returns CDR1 MNHEY and CDR2 SMNVEV (reference sequence). The CDR3 runs to 15 residues. Here the CDR3 DNA reads TGTGCCAGCAGTTCACCCCTAAGCTCCTACAATGAGCAGTTCTTC. It yields the protein CASSSPLSSYNEQFF.

V and J are TRBV30 and TRBJ1-2; 9 nucleotides line up with TRBD1. The CDR3 is 16 residues long. The trim removed 4 bases at V and 4 bases at J, leaving 13 bases unmatched. Germline CDR1 and CDR2: GTSNPN and SVGIG (reference sequence). CDR3 nucleotides: TGTGCCTGGACCAGGATTTGGGACAGGGACATCTATGGCTACACCTTC. It codes for CAWTRIWDRDIYGYTF.